The source of this T cell receptor beta chain is a study of cytomegalovirus exposure and HLA in healthy donors. In this sample, this clone turned up a few times. Its antigen remains unidentified. It was with 60 Vbeta and 13 Jbeta primers that the PCR ran. Data came from immunoSEQ multiplex PCR; TCRdb stores just in-frame clones and leaves some out. The sample consists of about 130,000 clones, less than 90% of them appearing once. Notes on the study in general: Later findings reportedly placed an Asian-associated ancestry cluster below the roughly 730-donor mean for N-insertions. In an earlier analysis, about 90% or about 30%: the productive usage of most TCR beta V segments. Three chains linked to CMV were shown in vitro to be specific for CMV antigens. The authors listed 180 or so TCR beta chains as cytomegalovirus-associated.

In germline, CDR1 is SGHVS, CDR2 FQNEAQ. This CDR3 region has 13 residues. Trimming took 0 bases from V and 5 from J; bases not matched to a gene: 0. This chain links TRBV7-8 with TRBJ2-5, with 7 bases lining up with TRBD1. This clonotype was obtained from a man in his late teens or twenties in good health and CMV-seropositive. The sequencing sample was made of PBMCs. CDR3 in amino acids: CASSLAGGETQYF. The CDR3 nucleotides read TGTGCCAGCAGCTTAGCAGGGGGCGAGACCCAGTACTTC.